What follows are 3 T cell receptor beta chains derived from one specimen sequenced in a study of CD8 T cells in ankylosing spondylitis. Each CDR3 protein is one row after TCRdb ran MiXCR on the 5' RACE reads. The sample shows fewer than 200,000 distinct CDR3 sequences, around 19% of them seen only once. The source material was blood, either unsorted or a sorted T cell fraction (not recorded which). These receptors all come from a male donor with ankylosing spondylitis or in good health (not recorded which).

The rearrangement uses TRBV7-2 and TRBJ2-2; D may be TRBD1 (6 bases). Germline V CDR1 and CDR2: SGHTA, FQGNSA. Trimming pared 5 bases from V and 14 bases from J, leaving 9 bases between. This CDR3 contains 10 residues. CDR3 nucleotides: TGTGCCAGCAGCCGAGGGGGACTGTTTTTT. Its translation is CASSRGGLFF.

The V and J genes are TRBV2 and TRBJ2-7; no reliable D call. The CDR3 sequence is 15 residues long. Germline V gene sequence: CDR1 SNHLY, CDR2 FYNNEI. V was cut by 5 bases and J by 1 base, with 15 bases left in between. The CDR3, as DNA: TGTGCCAGCAGTCCAGCCCCGTGGGGTTCCTACGAGCAGTACTTC. Residues: CASSPAPWGSYEQYF. The entire variable domain, with the rest obtained from reference TRBV2 and TRBJ2-7, is as follows: EPEVTQTPSHQVTQMGQEVILRCVPISNHLYFYWYRQILGQKVEFLVSFYNNEISEKSEIFDDQFSVERPDGSNFTLKIRSTKLEDSAMYFCASSPAPWGSYEQYFGPGTRLTVT.

This clonotype was found many times. This sequence joins TRBV29-1 and TRBJ2-2; possibly TRBD1 or TRBD2 for D (5 bases each). CDR1 and CDR2 (germline): SQVTM, ANQGSEA. The CDR3 loop spans 13 amino acids. Between the trimmed V and J ends, which lost 4 bases and 7 bases, there was a span of 13 bases. The CDR3 nucleotides read TGCAGCGTTGCCCTAGGGACGGACGGGGAGCTGTTTTTT. Its translation: CSVALGTDGELFF.